This T cell receptor beta chain is from a study of T cells in Graves' hyperthyroidism and ophthalmopathy. Across the study: The initial diagnosis was the point when peripheral blood was collected, ahead of any treatment.

Looked up from germline, CDR1 is SGHAT and CDR2 is FQNNGV. V lost 2 bases and J 4 bases, leaving 6 bases between the germline ends. The CDR3 contains 13 residues. RNA transcripts gave rise to amplified TCR beta CDR3 regions. The HTBI set primed first-round TCR CDR3 RT-PCR. TCRdb re-called the multiplex PCR reads through MiXCR, storing one row per CDR3 protein. The sample has about 130,000 distinct CDR3 sequences; less than 25% are singletons. Each patient was aged 18 to 65 and had newly diagnosed hyperthyroidism of under 2 months' duration. V and J are TRBV11-2 and TRBJ1-5; D gene unclear. This TCR was recovered from a woman aged 45-59 years with Graves' hyperthyroidism that later progressed to Graves' ophthalmopathy. The sequenced sample consisted of blood. CDR3: CASSLQANQPQHF. As DNA, the CDR3 is TGTGCCAGCAGCTTACAAGCGAATCAGCCCCAGCATTTT.